The 32 T cell receptor beta chains below all came from one sample that was sequenced in a study of PD-1 blockade in classical Hodgkin lymphoma. Following autologous stem cell transplantation, relapse occurred in every patient, and exposure to brentuximab vedotin varied. The assay was immunoSEQ multiplex PCR, and TCRdb's table has in-frame clones only and misses some. The sample shows 20,000 or so clones, 65% to 85% of them seen only once. Specimen: peripheral blood mononuclear cells (PBMCs), collected at baseline. These receptors were collected from a human donor with classical Hodgkin lymphoma.

V and J are TRBV27 and TRBJ2-7; weak D call: TRBD2 (5 bases). The CDR3 is 15 amino acids. The V end lost 5 bases, the J end lost 0 bases, and 14 bases lay between the germline ends. Germline V gives CDR1 MNHEY, CDR2 SMNVEV (reference sequence). CDR3 sequence reads: CASSPAGWDSYEQYF. Here the CDR3 DNA reads TGTGCCAGCAGTCCCGCGGGTTGGGACTCCTACGAGCAGTACTTC.

CDR3 sequence: CASSLERVRPYEQYF. The CDR3 coding sequence is TGTGCCAGCAGCTTGGAACGGGTCAGACCCTACGAGCAGTACTTC. This sequence joins TRBV5-4 and TRBJ2-7; D is unclear. V lost 0 bases and J 2 bases, leaving 12 bases between the germline ends. The CDR3 is 15 residues long. Germline CDR1 and CDR2: SGHNT and YYREEE (reference sequence).

In its sample, this clone was seen once. The chain joins TRBV11-3 to TRBJ2-1; 11 bases match TRBD1. The CDR3 is 15 amino acids. Germline loops: CDR1 SGHNT, CDR2 YENEEA. V was pared by 5 bases and J by 5 bases, with 5 bases of the junction left unmatched. CDR3 DNA sequence: TGTGCCAGCAGCCTAGGGACAGGGGGGCACAATGAGCAGTTCTTC. Its protein product is CASSLGTGGHNEQFF.

DNA of the CDR3: TGTGCCAGCAGAACGACAGGGGGCTATGGCTACACCTTC. Encoded protein: CASRTTGGYGYTF. This rearrangement joins TRBV6-5 to TRBJ1-2; 9 nucleotides align to TRBD1. Germline values: CDR1 MNHEY, CDR2 SVGAGI. This CDR3 comprises 13 residues. Trimming cost V 6 bases and J 4 bases; bases outside gene matches: 3.

The chain carries TRBV7-2 and TRBJ2-7, with unresolved D. V lost 5 bases to trimming and J lost 4 bases, with 12 bases between them. The CDR3 spans 13 residues. Germline loops: CDR1 SGHTA, CDR2 FQGNSA. The DNA of the CDR3 is TGTGCCAGCAGCGCGGCCTTCGTTTACGAGCAGTACTTC. Its protein is CASSAAFVYEQYF.

The V call is TRBV7-7, the J call TRBJ2-5, with D perhaps TRBD1 (5 bases). V was trimmed by 5 bases and J by 1 base, leaving 14 bases between them. Germline CDR1 SSHAT, CDR2 FNYEAQ (reference sequence). The CDR3 contains 15 residues. DNA for the CDR3: TGTGCCAGCAGCCTTGGGGCCAGGGTCCAAGAGACCCAGTACTTC. Translation gives CASSLGARVQETQYF.

The J gene is TRBJ1-6, the V gene TRBV19; a weak D match, TRBD1 (5 bases). Germline values: CDR1 LNHDA, CDR2 SQIVND (reference sequence). This CDR3 contains 14 residues. V lost 4 bases to trimming and J lost 7 bases, with 11 bases between them. The CDR3 coding sequence is TGTGCCAGTAGTAATGTGGGGGGAAATTCACCCCTCCACTTT. Translating gives CASSNVGGNSPLHF.

DNA for the CDR3: TGTGCCAGCAGTTTTCCTCCGGGACAGGGTACAGATACGCAGTATTTT. It yields the protein CASSFPPGQGTDTQYF. The chain recombines TRBV27 with TRBJ2-3, with 9 nucleotides matching TRBD1. After removal of 3 bases from V and 3 bases from J, the junction contained 7 bases not matched to a gene. Germline V gene sequence: CDR1 MNHEY, CDR2 SMNVEV (reference sequence). The CDR3 sequence is 16 residues long.

V and J are TRBV19 and TRBJ1-2, with TRBD1 as a possible D gene (5 bases). V was clipped by 2 bases and J by 3 bases, with 13 bases between them. Germline assignment: CDR1 LNHDA and CDR2 SQIVND (reference sequence). CDR3 size: 15 residues. The CDR3: CASSITGRAHYGYTF. The CDR3 nucleotides are TGTGCCAGTAGTATAACAGGAAGAGCCCACTATGGCTACACCTTC. Filled out from reference TRBV19 and TRBJ1-2, the complete variable domain reads DGGITQSPKYLFRKEGQNVTLSCEQNLNHDAMYWYRQDPGQGLRLIYYSQIVNDFQKGDIAEGYSVSREKKESFPLTVTSAQKNPTAFYLCASSITGRAHYGYTFGSGTRLTVV.

The V and J genes are TRBV5-5 and TRBJ1-5, with no clear D. Trimming took 4 bases from V and 8 from J, leaving 13 bases between them. Germline-derived CDR1 and CDR2 are SGHKS and YYEKEE (reference sequence). This CDR3 is built from 13 residues. CDR3 DNA sequence: TGTGCCAGCAGCCTATCGGGTATCGAGCCCCAGCATTTT. It codes for CASSLSGIEPQHF.

A few counts support this clone. V gene TRBV6-1 combines with J gene TRBJ1-6, with 7 bases fitting TRBD1. The ends lost 3 bases at V and 9 bases at J; junction bases unmatched: 8. The CDR3 has 15 residues. CDR1 and CDR2 from the germline V gene are MNHNS and SASEGT. The CDR3 nucleotides read TGTGCCAGCAGTGATATCAACAGGGGTAGTTCACCCCTCCACTTT. This translates into CASSDINRGSSPLHF.

The chain is built from TRBV2 and TRBJ2-7, with D possibly being TRBD1 (5 bases). The V gene lost 5 bases and the J gene lost 4 bases, with 12 bases spanning the gap. The CDR3 runs to 13 residues. Looked up from germline, CDR1 is SNHLY and CDR2 is FYNNEI. CDR3 region: CASSTARVYEQYF. CDR3 coding DNA: TGTGCCAGCAGTACAGCCAGGGTTTACGAGCAGTACTTC.

This chain links TRBV10-3 with TRBJ2-7, with 7 bases aligning to TRBD2. The CDR3 length is 13 residues. After removal of 2 bases from V and 5 bases from J, the junction contained 3 bases not matched to a gene. Germline CDR1 reads ENHRY; CDR2 reads SYGVKD. The CDR3 nucleotides read TGTGCCATCAGTGAGCGGGGGGACCACGAGCAGTACTTC. This sequence encodes CAISERGDHEQYF.

The chain links TRBV19 to TRBJ1-6; 8 bases agree with TRBD1. Losses at the gene ends were 7 bases for V and 7 bases for J; bases not matched to a gene: 9. This CDR3 is 15 amino acids long. Germline assignment: CDR1 LNHDA and CDR2 SQIVND (reference sequence). The CDR3 sequence is CASKTGDRTNSPLHF. As DNA, the CDR3 is TGTGCCAGTAAGACGGGGGACAGGACCAATTCACCCCTCCACTTT. The variable domain in full, completed from reference TRBV19 and TRBJ1-6, reads DGGITQSPKYLFRKEGQNVTLSCEQNLNHDAMYWYRQDPGQGLRLIYYSQIVNDFQKGDIAEGYSVSREKKESFPLTVTSAQKNPTAFYLCASKTGDRTNSPLHFGNGTRLTVT.

This clone was seen a handful of times. J is TRBJ1-3 and V is TRBV15; possibly TRBD1 for D (6 bases). CDR1 and CDR2 from the germline V gene are LNHNV and YYDKDF (reference sequence). This CDR3 spans 14 amino acids. The V end lost 1 base, the J end lost 4 bases, and 8 bases lay between the germline ends. This CDR3 reads CATSRGDNGNTIYF. CDR3 DNA: TGTGCCACCAGCAGAGGGGACAACGGAAACACCATATATTTT.

V gene TRBV19 combines with J gene TRBJ1-4; 7 nucleotides agree with TRBD1. There are 15 residues in the CDR3. Trimming at V came to 7 bases and at J to 3 bases, leaving 8 bases not matched to a gene. Germline assignment: CDR1 LNHDA and CDR2 SQIVND (reference sequence). The CDR3 here is CASTTGLRANEKLFF. Here the CDR3 DNA reads TGTGCCAGTACGACAGGGCTTAGGGCTAATGAAAAACTGTTTTTT. Supplemented by reference TRBV19 and TRBJ1-4, the full variable domain reads DGGITQSPKYLFRKEGQNVTLSCEQNLNHDAMYWYRQDPGQGLRLIYYSQIVNDFQKGDIAEGYSVSREKKESFPLTVTSAQKNPTAFYLCASTTGLRANEKLFFGSGTQLSVL.

The V call is TRBV6-6, the J call TRBJ1-6, with D tentatively TRBD1 (5 bases). Trimming stripped 5 bases from V and 6 bases from J, with 11 bases between. CDR3 size: 14 residues. Germline CDR1 MNHNY, CDR2 SVGAGI (reference sequence). Here the CDR3 reads CASSQTGVNSPLHF. In nucleotides, the CDR3 is TGTGCCAGCAGTCAGACGGGGGTTAATTCACCCCTCCACTTT.

This rearrangement joins TRBV28 to TRBJ2-5, with D perhaps matching TRBD1 or TRBD2 (6 bases each). Judging by the DNA end, TRBJ2-7 fits better; the J call may be wrong. CDR3 length equals 15 residues. Per germline, CDR1 MDHEN and CDR2 SYDVKM. The CDR3 bases are TGTGCCAGCAGCCCCCGATGGGGGGCGGGTCACGAGCAGTACTTC. This encodes CASSPRWGAGHEQYF.

The chain links TRBV6-6 to TRBJ1-2; no reliable D call. V was pared by 5 bases and J by 0 bases, with 10 bases between. Germline V gene sequence: CDR1 MNHNY, CDR2 SVGAGI (reference sequence). The CDR3 runs 14 residues. The CDR3 sequence is CASSLQRANYGYTF. In DNA, the CDR3 is TGTGCCAGCAGTCTGCAGAGGGCTAACTATGGCTACACCTTC.

This clone was detected only a few times. The rearrangement joins TRBV9 to TRBJ2-7; 7 bases are a match to TRBD1. Germline assignment: CDR1 SGDLS and CDR2 YYNGEE. This CDR3 has 15 amino acids. V trimming: 4 bases; J trimming: 2 bases; junction bases outside the gene matches: 9. CDR3 region: CASSSQTGTAYEQYF. CDR3 in DNA: TGTGCCAGCAGCTCTCAGACCGGGACAGCCTACGAGCAGTACTTC. The full variable domain, completed using reference TRBV9 and TRBJ2-7, is DSGVTQTPKHLITATGQRVTLRCSPRSGDLSVYWYQQSLDQGLQFLIQYYNGEERAKGNILERFSAQQFPDLHSELNLSSLELGDSALYFCASSSQTGTAYEQYFGPGTRLTVT.

The chain recombines TRBV4-3 with TRBJ2-5; 12 bases agree with TRBD2. The CDR3 consists of 17 residues. Per germline, CDR1 LGHNA and CDR2 YSLEER. J was trimmed by 4 bases and V by 4 bases; bases with no gene match: 10. The CDR3 spells CASSRSSSGGAGETQYF. In DNA form, the CDR3 reads TGCGCCAGCAGCCGCTCCTCTAGCGGGGGGGCCGGAGAGACCCAGTACTTC.

This chain links TRBV7-9 with TRBJ2-7, with a weak D call TRBD1 (5 bases). CDR3 length: 13 amino acids. Germline CDR1 SEHNR, CDR2 FQNEAQ (reference sequence). Trimming removed 3 bases from V and 1 base from J, with 7 bases in between. The DNA of the CDR3 is TGTGCCAGCAGCTTTGACAGTTCCTACGAGCAGTACTTC. Residues: CASSFDSSYEQYF.

The V call is TRBV4-3, the J call TRBJ1-2; TRBD1 might be the D (6 bases). CDR1 is LGHNA, CDR2 YSLEER, per germline. The CDR3 is 15 residues long. Between the trimmed V and J ends, which lost 1 base and 2 bases, there was a span of 11 bases. DNA for the CDR3: TGCGCCAGCAGCCAAGGGAGTACAGGGAACTATGGCTACACCTTC. The encoded protein is CASSQGSTGNYGYTF.

The chain uses TRBV19 and TRBJ2-7; the D gene is possibly TRBD1 (7 bases). Trimming stripped 6 bases from V and 3 bases from J, with 15 bases between. The germline CDR1 and CDR2 sequences are LNHDA and SQIVND (reference sequence). The CDR3 spans 14 residues. The CDR3 coding sequence is TGTGCCAGTAGCGCAGGGGGGCTGGACTACGAGCAGTACTTC. It is translated as CASSAGGLDYEQYF.

V usage is TRBV9 and J usage is TRBJ2-7, with 7 bases matching TRBD1. The CDR3 is 14 residues long. V lost 4 bases, J lost 0 bases, and 4 bases stayed unmatched. Germline CDR1 is SGDLS and CDR2 is YYNGEE. CDR3 nucleotide sequence: TGTGCCAGCAGCCCGGGACAGAGCTCCTACGAGCAGTACTTC. Its protein is CASSPGQSSYEQYF.

This rearrangement joins TRBV9 to TRBJ2-7, with D maybe TRBD1 (5 bases). Trimming pared 2 bases from V and 0 bases from J, leaving 15 bases between. The CDR3 loop spans 16 amino acids. The germline gives CDR1 SGDLS, CDR2 YYNGEE. The CDR3 protein is CASSVAPRASSYEQYF. CDR3 coding DNA: TGTGCCAGCAGCGTGGCCCCCAGGGCTAGCTCCTACGAGCAGTACTTC.

V usage is TRBV4-2 and J usage is TRBJ1-3; D not certain. CDR3 length: 16 amino acids. CDR1 LGHNA and CDR2 YNFKEQ come from the germline V gene. Trimming pared 2 bases from V and 0 bases from J, leaving 11 bases between. CDR3 nucleotides: TGTGCCAGCAGCCAACCGGACTTAAACTCTGGAAACACCATATATTTT. Its translation is CASSQPDLNSGNTIYF.

The chain has TRBV9 and TRBJ2-7; possibly TRBD2 for D (6 bases). The germline V gene has CDR1 SGDLS and CDR2 YYNGEE. The CDR3 length is 15 residues. V lost 0 bases, J lost 2 bases, and 12 bases lay in between. The CDR3 spells CASSVGPGVPYEQYF. In DNA form, the CDR3 reads TGTGCCAGCAGCGTAGGTCCGGGGGTCCCCTACGAGCAGTACTTC.

The chain couples TRBV29-1 to TRBJ1-5; possibly TRBD1 for D (6 bases). V was cut by 4 bases and J by 2 bases, with 15 bases left in between. The germline gives CDR1 SQVTM, CDR2 ANQGSEA. The CDR3 loop spans 15 amino acids. CDR3 nucleotides: TGCAGCGTTGCCGAGGGGGTGCTAGGCAATCAGCCCCAGCATTTT. Translated: CSVAEGVLGNQPQHF.

The genes are TRBV19 and TRBJ2-2, with 7 nucleotides matching TRBD2. The CDR3 runs 16 residues. V gave up 5 bases and J gave up 2 bases; unmatched junction bases: 8. CDR1 is LNHDA, CDR2 SQIVND, per germline (reference sequence). The CDR3 is CASSFPGGPNTGELFF. In nucleotides, the CDR3 is TGTGCCAGTAGTTTCCCGGGGGGTCCTAACACCGGGGAGCTGTTTTTT.

The rearrangement links TRBV7-2 to TRBJ2-5; possible D gene TRBD2, 5 bases. The CDR3 has 15 residues. Germline V lookup: CDR1 SGHTA, CDR2 FQGNSA. V was shortened by 11 bases and J by 2 bases, with 21 bases between the two germline ends. The CDR3 coding sequence is TGTGCCTCTACCCTAACTAGTTGGGGACAAGAGACCCAGTACTTC. It is translated as CASTLTSWGQETQYF.

V and J are TRBV7-9 and TRBJ2-5; D not certain. V lost 5 bases, J lost 3 bases, and 10 bases lay in between. The CDR3 length is 13 residues. Germline V gene sequence: CDR1 SEHNR, CDR2 FQNEAQ (reference sequence). DNA for the CDR3: TGTGCCAGCAGCCCCCTTCGGGAAGAGACCCAGTACTTC. Translation: CASSPLREETQYF.